These 5 T cell receptor beta chains were sequenced from one sample in a study of OX40 agonist ivuxolimab in advanced cancers. Here immunoSEQ multiplex PCR was the method, and the copy in TCRdb shows in-frame clones only, minus some. The profile covers under 85,000 clones, with just under 80% appearing a single time and around 5% taken by the ten largest. This specimen was CD4+ or CD8+ T cells sorted from blood, taken in a trial of the OX40 agonist ivuxolimab. Receptors originate from an adult with an advanced solid tumor such as melanoma, head and neck, liver or kidney cancer.

This clone occurred a few times. The V call is TRBV21-1, the J call TRBJ2-4; TRBD1, as called in the table, went unchecked against the DNA. TRBV21-1 corresponds to a pseudogene. The CDR3 is 15 residues long. As DNA, the CDR3 is TGTGCCAGCAGCAAACTCGACACCCAAAAAAACATTCAGTACTTC. Its protein product is CASSKLDTQKNIQYF.

The rearrangement uses TRBV11-3 and TRBJ2-7; tentatively, D is TRBD1 or TRBD2 (5 bases each). Germline CDR1 and CDR2: SGHNT and YENEEA. V lost 5 bases to trimming and J lost 6 bases, with 14 bases between them. The CDR3 sequence is 13 residues long. The chain's CDR3 is CASSPPFGTEQYF. CDR3 coding DNA: TGTGCCAGCAGCCCCCCCTTCGGGACCGAGCAGTACTTC.

This clone was seen more than once but under ten times. V is TRBV10-3 and J is TRBJ1-2; D is ambiguous. Germline CDR1 ENHRY, CDR2 SYGVKD. V lost 2 bases and J 1 base, leaving 5 bases between the germline ends. The CDR3 consists of 13 residues. This CDR3 is CAISEGFNYGYTF. The DNA for the CDR3 is TGTGCCATCAGTGAGGGGTTTAACTATGGCTACACCTTC.

This chain joins TRBV6-5 and TRBJ2-1; D may be TRBD2 (7 bases). Germline V gene lookup returns CDR1 MNHEY and CDR2 SVGAGI. V lost 6 bases and J lost 2, with 14 bases in between. This CDR3 is built from 15 residues. CDR3 protein: CASSGGGRTYNEQFF. The CDR3 region has the DNA TGTGCCAGCAGCGGCGGGGGCCGGACCTACAATGAGCAGTTCTTC.

The rearrangement uses TRBV6-6 and TRBJ2-7; D is unclear. Trimming took off 0 bases at V and 2 bases at J, with 8 bases between the two ends. Germline-derived CDR1 and CDR2 are MNHNY and SVGAGI (reference sequence). The CDR3 has 14 amino acids. The CDR3 protein is CASSYSMAPYEQYF. Here the CDR3 DNA reads TGTGCCAGCAGTTACTCAATGGCCCCCTACGAGCAGTACTTC.